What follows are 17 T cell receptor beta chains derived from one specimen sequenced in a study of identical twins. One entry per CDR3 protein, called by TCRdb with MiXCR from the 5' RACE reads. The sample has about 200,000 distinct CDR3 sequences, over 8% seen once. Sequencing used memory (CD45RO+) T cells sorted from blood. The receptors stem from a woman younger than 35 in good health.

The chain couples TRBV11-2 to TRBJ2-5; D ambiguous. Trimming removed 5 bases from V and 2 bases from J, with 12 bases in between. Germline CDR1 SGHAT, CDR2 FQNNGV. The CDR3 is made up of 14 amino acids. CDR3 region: CASSNSRPQETQYF. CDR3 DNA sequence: TGTGCCAGCAGCAATAGTAGGCCACAAGAGACCCAGTACTTC.

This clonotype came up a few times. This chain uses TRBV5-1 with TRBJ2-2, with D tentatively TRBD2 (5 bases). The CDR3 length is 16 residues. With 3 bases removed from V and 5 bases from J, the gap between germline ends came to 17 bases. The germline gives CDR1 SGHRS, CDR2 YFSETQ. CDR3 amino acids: CASSSGAWSGTGELFF. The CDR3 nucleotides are TGCGCCAGCAGCTCCGGAGCCTGGAGCGGAACCGGGGAGCTGTTTTTT.

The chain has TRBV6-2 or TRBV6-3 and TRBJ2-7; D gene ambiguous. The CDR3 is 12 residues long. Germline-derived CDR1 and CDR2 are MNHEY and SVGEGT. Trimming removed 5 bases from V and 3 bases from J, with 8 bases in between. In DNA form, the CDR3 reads TGTGCCAGCAGTATTCCCCTCTACGAGCAGTACTTC. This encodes CASSIPLYEQYF.

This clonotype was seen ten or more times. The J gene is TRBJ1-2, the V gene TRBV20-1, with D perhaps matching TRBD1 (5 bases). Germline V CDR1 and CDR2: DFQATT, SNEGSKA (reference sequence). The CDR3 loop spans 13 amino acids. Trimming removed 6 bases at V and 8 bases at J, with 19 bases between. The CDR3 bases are TGCAGTGCCCCCCAGAGAGGGGATACGGGCTACACCTTC. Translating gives CSAPQRGDTGYTF.

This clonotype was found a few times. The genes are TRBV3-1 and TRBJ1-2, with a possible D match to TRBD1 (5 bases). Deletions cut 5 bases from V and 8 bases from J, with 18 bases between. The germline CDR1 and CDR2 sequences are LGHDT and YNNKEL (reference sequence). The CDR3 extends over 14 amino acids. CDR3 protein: CASSARDGGRGYTF. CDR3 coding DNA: TGTGCCAGCAGCGCCCGGGACGGTGGTAGAGGCTACACCTTC. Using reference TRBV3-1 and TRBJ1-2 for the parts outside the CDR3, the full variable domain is DTAVSQTPKYLVTQMGNDKSIKCEQNLGHDTMYWYKQDSKKFLKIMFSYNNKELIINETVPNRFSPKSPDKAHLNLHINSLELGDSAVYFCASSARDGGRGYTFGSGTRLTVV.

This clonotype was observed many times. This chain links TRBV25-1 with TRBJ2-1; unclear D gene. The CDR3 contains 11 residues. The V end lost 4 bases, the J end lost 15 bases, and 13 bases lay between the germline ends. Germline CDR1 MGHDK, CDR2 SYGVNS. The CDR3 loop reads CASSVGKVGFF. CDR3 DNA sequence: TGTGCCAGCAGTGTGGGAAAGGTTGGGTTCTTC. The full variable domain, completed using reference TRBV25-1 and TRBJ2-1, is EADIYQTPRYLVIGTGKKITLECSQTMGHDKMYWYQQDPGMELHLIHYSYGVNSTEKGDLSSESTVSRIRTEHFPLTLESARPSHTSQYLCASSVGKVGFFGPGTRLTVL.

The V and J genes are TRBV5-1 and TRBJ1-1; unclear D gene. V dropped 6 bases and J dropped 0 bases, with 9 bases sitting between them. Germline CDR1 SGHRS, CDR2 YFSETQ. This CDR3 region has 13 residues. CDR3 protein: CASTQTVNTEAFF. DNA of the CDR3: TGCGCCAGCACCCAGACTGTGAACACTGAAGCTTTCTTT.

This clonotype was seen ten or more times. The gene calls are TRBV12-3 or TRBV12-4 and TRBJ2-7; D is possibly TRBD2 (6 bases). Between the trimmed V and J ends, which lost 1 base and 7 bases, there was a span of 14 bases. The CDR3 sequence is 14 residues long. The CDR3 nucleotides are TGTGCCAGCAGTTTAGGGGACTCCCTAGGTGAGCAGTACTTC. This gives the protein CASSLGDSLGEQYF.

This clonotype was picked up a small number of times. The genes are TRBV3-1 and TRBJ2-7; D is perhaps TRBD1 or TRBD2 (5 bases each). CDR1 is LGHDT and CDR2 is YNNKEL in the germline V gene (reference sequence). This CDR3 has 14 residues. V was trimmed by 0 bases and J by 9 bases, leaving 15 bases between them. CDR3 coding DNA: TGTGCCAGCAGCCAAGACTGGGACCTGTCTAGGCAGTACTTC. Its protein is CASSQDWDLSRQYF.

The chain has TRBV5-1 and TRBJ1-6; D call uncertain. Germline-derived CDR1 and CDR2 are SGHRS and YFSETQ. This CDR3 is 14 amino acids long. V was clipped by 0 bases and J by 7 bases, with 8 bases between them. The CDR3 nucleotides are TGCGCCAGCAGCTTGGGCAGAAAAAATTCACCCCTCCACTTT. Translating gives CASSLGRKNSPLHF. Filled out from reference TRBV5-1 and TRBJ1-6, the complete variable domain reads KAGVTQTPRYLIKTRGQQVTLSCSPISGHRSVSWYQQTPGQGLQFLFEYFSETQRNKGNFPGRFSGRQFSNSRSEMNVSTLELGDSALYLCASSLGRKNSPLHFGNGTRLTVT.

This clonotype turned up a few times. CDR3 protein: CASSPGTGGSGGYGYTF. The CDR3 DNA reads TGCGCCAGCAGTCCCGGGACAGGGGGCTCAGGTGGCTATGGCTACACCTTC. The chain employs TRBV5-1 and TRBJ1-2; the match to TRBD1 covers 12 bases. The CDR3 is made up of 17 amino acids. V dropped 5 bases and J dropped 4; count of bases not matched to a gene: 12. Germline V gene data show CDR1 as SGHRS and CDR2 as YFSETQ.

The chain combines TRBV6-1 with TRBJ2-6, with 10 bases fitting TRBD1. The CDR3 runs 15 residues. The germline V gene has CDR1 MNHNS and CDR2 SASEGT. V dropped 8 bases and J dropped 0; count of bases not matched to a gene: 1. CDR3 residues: CASRQGASGANVLTF. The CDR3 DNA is TGTGCCAGCCGACAGGGGGCCTCTGGGGCCAACGTCCTGACTTTC.

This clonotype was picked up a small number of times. The CDR3 here is CASSRNKLSGRTLNEQFF. DNA for the CDR3: TGTGCCAGCAGTCGGAACAAACTTAGCGGGAGAACCCTCAATGAGCAGTTCTTC. The rearrangement uses TRBV6-2 or TRBV6-3 and TRBJ2-1; 9 nucleotides align to TRBD2. The CDR3 contains 18 residues. The V segment lost 5 bases and the J segment 6 bases; nucleotides outside the gene matches: 17. Germline lookup yields CDR1 MNHEY and CDR2 SVGEGT.

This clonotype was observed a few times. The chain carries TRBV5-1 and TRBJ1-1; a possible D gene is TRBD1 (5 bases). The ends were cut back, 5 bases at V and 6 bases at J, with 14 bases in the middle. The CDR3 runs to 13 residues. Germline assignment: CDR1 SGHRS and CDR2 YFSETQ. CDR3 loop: CASRRGRDAEAFF. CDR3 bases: TGCGCCAGCAGGAGAGGTAGGGACGCTGAAGCTTTCTTT.

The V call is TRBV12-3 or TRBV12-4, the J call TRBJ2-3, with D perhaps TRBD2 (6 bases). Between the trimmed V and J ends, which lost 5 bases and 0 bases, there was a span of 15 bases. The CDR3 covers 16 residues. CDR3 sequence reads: CASSPPTRLSTDTQYF. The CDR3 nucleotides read TGTGCCAGCAGTCCCCCGACTAGACTTAGCACAGATACGCAGTATTTT.

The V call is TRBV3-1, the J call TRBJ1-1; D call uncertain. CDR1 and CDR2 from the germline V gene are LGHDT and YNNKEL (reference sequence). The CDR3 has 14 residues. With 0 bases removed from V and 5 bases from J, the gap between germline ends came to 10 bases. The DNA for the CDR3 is TGTGCCAGCAGCCAAGATATTGTGGTGACTGAAGCTTTCTTT. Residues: CASSQDIVVTEAFF.

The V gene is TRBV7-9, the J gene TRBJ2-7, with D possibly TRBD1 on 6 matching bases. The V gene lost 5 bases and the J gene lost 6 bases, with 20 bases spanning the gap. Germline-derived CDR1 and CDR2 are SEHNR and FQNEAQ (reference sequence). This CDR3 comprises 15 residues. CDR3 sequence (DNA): TGTGCCAGCAGCCCCACCGTGGGGGCTGGGGGCGAGCAGTACTTC. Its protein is CASSPTVGAGGEQYF.